This entry describes one TCR beta chain. This CDR3 contains 12 residues. The germline CDR1 and CDR2 sequences are MNHEY and SVGAGI. Trimming left V 6 bases short and J 7 bases short, with 10 bases between. The data are from a study of blood T cell repertoires in COVID-19. Produced via immunoSEQ multiplex PCR; TCRdb's table is partial and in-frame only. The sample comprises 200,000 to 250,000 clones, more than 80% of which are singletons, and less than 0.9% rests with the top ten. What was sequenced was PBMCs or T cells enriched from blood (not recorded which). The sequence was collected from a man aged 45-60 years who had been exposed to COVID-19. This chain connects TRBV6-5 to TRBJ2-1; TRBD1 might be the D (6 bases). CDR3 sequence: CASRPQGNEQFF. CDR3 in DNA: TGTGCCAGCAGACCGCAGGGGAATGAGCAGTTCTTC.